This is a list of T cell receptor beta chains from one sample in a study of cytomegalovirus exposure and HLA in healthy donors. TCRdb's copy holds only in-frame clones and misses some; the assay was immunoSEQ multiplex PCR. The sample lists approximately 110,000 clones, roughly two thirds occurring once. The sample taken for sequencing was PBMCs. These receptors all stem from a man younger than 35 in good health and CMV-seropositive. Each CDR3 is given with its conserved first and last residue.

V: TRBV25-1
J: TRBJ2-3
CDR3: CASSEGWLAGGTDTQYF

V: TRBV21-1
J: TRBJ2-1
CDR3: CASSKELAGGPNEQFF

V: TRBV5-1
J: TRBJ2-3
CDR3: CASSPRLAGDTQYF

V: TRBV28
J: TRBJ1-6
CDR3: CASSLDTLDNSPLHF

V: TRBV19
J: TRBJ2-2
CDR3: CASRKEPQRGGLTGELFF

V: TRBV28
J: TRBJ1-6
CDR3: CASSLTGIRNSPLHF

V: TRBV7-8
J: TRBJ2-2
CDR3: CASSFGSSGAGELFF

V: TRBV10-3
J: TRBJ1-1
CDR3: CAISDNGGNTEAFF

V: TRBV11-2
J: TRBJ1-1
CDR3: CASSSSPGGTEAFF

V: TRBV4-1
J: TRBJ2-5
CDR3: CASSQGRVETQYF

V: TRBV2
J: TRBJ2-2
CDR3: CASSVVGLGTGELFF

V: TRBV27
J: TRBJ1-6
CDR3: CASSFQGSNSPLHF

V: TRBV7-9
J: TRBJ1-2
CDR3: CASSWGDHGSYGYTF

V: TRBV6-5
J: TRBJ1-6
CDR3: CASSYSRGSQNSPLHF

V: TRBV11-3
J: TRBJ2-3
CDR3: CASSSRTGGTDTQYF

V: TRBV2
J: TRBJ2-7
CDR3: CASSYQGAGYEQYF

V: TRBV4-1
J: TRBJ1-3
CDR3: CASSQGPGISGNTIYF

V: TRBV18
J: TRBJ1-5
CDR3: CASSPGGQNNQPQHF

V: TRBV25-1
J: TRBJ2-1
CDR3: CASSHLLGPVYNEQFF

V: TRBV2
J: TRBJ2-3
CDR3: CASSEDSPTTQYF

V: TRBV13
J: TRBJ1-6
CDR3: CASTSEGGTYNSPLHF

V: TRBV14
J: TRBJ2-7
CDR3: CASSQLRTRDLYEQYF

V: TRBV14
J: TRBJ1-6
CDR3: CASSQIGLGADSPLHF

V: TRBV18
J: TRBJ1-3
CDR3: CASSPTLGGASGNTIYF